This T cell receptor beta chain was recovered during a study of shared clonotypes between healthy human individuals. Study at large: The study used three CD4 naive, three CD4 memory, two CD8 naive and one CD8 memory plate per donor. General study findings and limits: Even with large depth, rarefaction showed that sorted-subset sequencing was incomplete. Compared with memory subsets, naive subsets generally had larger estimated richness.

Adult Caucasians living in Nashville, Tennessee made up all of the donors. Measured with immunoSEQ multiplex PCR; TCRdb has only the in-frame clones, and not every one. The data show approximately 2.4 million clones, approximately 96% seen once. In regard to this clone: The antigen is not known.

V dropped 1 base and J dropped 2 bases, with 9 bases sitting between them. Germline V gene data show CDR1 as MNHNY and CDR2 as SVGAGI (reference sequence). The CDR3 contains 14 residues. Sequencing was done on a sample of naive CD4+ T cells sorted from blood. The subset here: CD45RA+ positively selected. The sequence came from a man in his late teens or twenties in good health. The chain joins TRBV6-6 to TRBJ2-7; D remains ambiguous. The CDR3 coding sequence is TGTGCCAGCAGTTACTTATCCAGCACCTACGAGCAGTACTTC. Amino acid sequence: CASSYLSSTYEQYF.